This T cell receptor beta chain comes out of a study of blood T cell repertoires in COVID-19. Study summary: Collection of acute and convalescent COVID-19 samples took place in the United States, Italy and Spain.

Ages ranged from roughly 18 to 100 years, with residence in more than 20 US areas. The study assigned cohorts using participant-reported clinical history. The CDR3 runs to 14 residues. The V and J ends lost 4 bases and 9 bases, in that order; junction bases with no gene match: 7. CDR1 and CDR2 from the germline V gene are SGHTA and FQGNSA. The authors' processing: From reference gene primer amplification, estimates of nucleated cell counts were derived. This table comes from immunoSEQ multiplex PCR, and its TCRdb copy is limited to in-frame clones, with some not included. That table furnishes V, J and clone size, whereas the DNA furnished D and trimming. The sample lists about 180,000 clones, around 80% occurring once.

This clonotype was obtained from a man in his sixties who had been exposed to COVID-19. Sequencing was performed on PBMCs or T cells enriched from blood (not recorded which). The chain links TRBV7-2 to TRBJ2-2; 8 nucleotides agree with TRBD1. In DNA form, the CDR3 reads TGTGCCAGCAGCTACGGACAGGGCCACCGGGAGCTGTTTTTT. Translating it yields CASSYGQGHRELFF.